This is a list of T cell receptor beta chains from one sample in a study of response to subunit inactivated influenza vaccine. MiXCR, run by TCRdb on the RT-PCR reads, gives a single entry per CDR3 protein. The table lists 500,000 to 600,000 distinct CDR3 sequences, roughly 13% of them singletons. Source: PBMCs from blood, taken roughly 45 days after vaccination. Receptors were obtained from a man between 45 and 60 years old who received an inactivated influenza vaccine. CDR3s include the opening cysteine and the closing phenylalanine or tryptophan. The order of the fields is J gene, V gene, clone size, D gene, CDR3 protein, CDR3 DNA. D genes are given only for firm matches. Not all rows give a size; the values are once, few, many and, for expanded clones, a class.

TRBJ2-5	TRBV4-3	many	TRBD2	CASSRDYHQETQYF	TGCGCCAGCAGCCGGGACTACCACCAAGAGACCCAGTACTTC
TRBJ2-1	TRBV4-3	many	NA	CASSQDWGRGGDEQFF	TGCGCCAGCAGCCAAGATTGGGGGCGCGGGGGCGATGAGCAGTTCTTC
TRBJ1-1	TRBV12-3/TRBV12-4	many	TRBD1	CASSYRGGNTEAFF	TGTGCCAGCAGTTACAGGGGGGGGAACACTGAAGCTTTCTTT
TRBJ2-7	TRBV29-1	NA	NA	CSVHTQPGGYEQYF	TGCAGCGTGCATACTCAGCCTGGGGGCTACGAGCAGTACTTC
TRBJ1-5	TRBV28	NA	NA	CASSLWARVGNQPQHF	TGTGCCAGCAGTTTGTGGGCGCGCGTCGGCAATCAGCCCCAGCATTTT
TRBJ2-1	TRBV5-6	NA	TRBD2	CASSSDRVAGIDEQFF	TGTGCCAGCAGCTCCGACCGAGTAGCGGGGATCGATGAGCAGTTCTTC
TRBJ2-7	TRBV12-3/TRBV12-4	few	TRBD2	CASSPRLAGVSRHEQYF	TGTGCCAGCAGCCCTCGTCTAGCGGGAGTTTCTCGACACGAGCAGTACTTC
TRBJ2-2	TRBV5-1	few	TRBD1	CASRSIVTGGYGELFF	TGCGCCAGCAGGTCAATAGTGACAGGGGGATACGGGGAGCTGTTTTTT
TRBJ1-1	TRBV29-1	few	NA	CSVEELGRAMNTEAFF	TGCAGCGTTGAAGAACTGGGTAGGGCTATGAACACTGAAGCTTTCTTT
TRBJ1-1	TRBV3-1	NA	TRBD1	CASSHQAGGPEAFF	TGTGCCAGCAGCCACCAAGCAGGGGGTCCAGAAGCTTTCTTT
TRBJ1-2	TRBV20-1	many	NA	CSAWGNYGYTF	TGCAGTGCTTGGGGGAACTATGGCTACACCTTC
TRBJ1-3	TRBV15	NA	NA	CATSREKVPGNTIYF	TGTGCCACCAGCAGAGAAAAGGTCCCTGGAAACACCATATATTTT
TRBJ2-5	TRBV20-1	many	NA	CSASPGEETQYF	TGCAGTGCTAGCCCAGGGGAGGAGACCCAGTACTTC
TRBJ2-5	TRBV12-3/TRBV12-4	NA	NA	CASSPRAGMGTQYF	TGTGCCAGCAGCCCTCGGGCAGGGATGGGGACCCAGTACTTC
TRBJ2-7	TRBV9	few	TRBD2	CASSPGVAGGLSYEQYF	TGTGCCAGCAGCCCCGGGGTAGCGGGAGGCCTCTCCTACGAGCAGTACTTC
TRBJ1-1	TRBV7-2	NA	NA	CASRTRTGVEAFF	TGTGCCAGCAGGACTAGAACGGGGGTTGAAGCTTTCTTT
TRBJ2-1	TRBV12-3/TRBV12-4	NA	NA	CASSGGGGEFF	TGTGCCAGCAGTGGGGGGGGCGGGGAGTTCTTC
TRBJ2-3	TRBV6-5	few	NA	CASSYAGLSTDTQYF	TGTGCCAGCAGTTACGCAGGGCTAAGCACAGATACGCAGTATTTT
TRBJ2-3	TRBV11-2	NA	NA	CASTPLASPDTQYF	TGTGCCAGCACCCCCCTAGCTAGCCCAGATACGCAGTATTTT
TRBJ2-1	TRBV11-1	NA	TRBD1	CASSLPPGQGSFLRNEQFF	TGTGCCAGCAGCTTACCTCCGGGACAGGGGTCGTTTCTTAGGAATGAGCAGTTCTTC
TRBJ2-1	TRBV5-1	NA	TRBD2	CASSLAPGGPGEQFF	TGCGCCAGCAGCTTGGCCCCGGGGGGGCCAGGAGAGCAGTTCTTC
TRBJ2-7	TRBV5-1	many	TRBD1	CASSVQQTGDSIYEQYF	TGCGCCAGCAGCGTGCAACAAACCGGGGACAGTATCTACGAGCAGTACTTC
TRBJ2-1	TRBV5-6	few	NA	CASSYGHRGNEQFF	TGTGCCAGCAGCTATGGACATAGAGGCAATGAGCAGTTCTTC
TRBJ2-3	TRBV20-1	few	TRBD2	CSARPSGGTDTQYF	TGCAGTGCTAGGCCGAGCGGGGGTACAGATACGCAGTATTTT
TRBJ1-2	TRBV12-3/TRBV12-4	few	NA	CASSFHPGNGYTF	TGTGCCAGCAGTTTTCATCCGGGGAATGGCTACACCTTC
TRBJ2-7	TRBV7-9	NA	TRBD2	CASSPSGLAGYEQYF	TGTGCCAGCAGCCCCAGTGGACTAGCTGGTTACGAGCAGTACTTC
TRBJ1-4	TRBV20-1	many	NA	CSATYHTGQREKLFF	TGCAGTGCCACATACCACACGGGTCAGAGGGAAAAACTGTTTTTT
TRBJ2-3	TRBV9	NA	NA	CASSVGGPDTQYF	TGTGCCAGCAGCGTAGGTGGCCCAGATACGCAGTATTTT
TRBJ2-1	TRBV3-1	NA	TRBD2	CASSPQGLAGVRNEQFF	TGTGCCAGCAGCCCTCAGGGACTAGCGGGAGTTCGCAATGAGCAGTTCTTC
TRBJ2-7	TRBV29-1	NA	NA	CSVILWGQGGDEQYF	TGCAGCGTTATCCTCTGGGGTCAGGGAGGAGACGAGCAGTACTTC
TRBJ2-7	TRBV27	NA	NA	CAREGGDSSYEQYF	TGTGCCAGAGAGGGGGGGGACAGCTCCTACGAGCAGTACTTC
TRBJ2-3	TRBV5-5	NA	NA	CASSFGYRKITDTQYF	TGTGCCAGCAGCTTCGGTTACAGGAAGATCACAGATACGCAGTATTTT
TRBJ2-7	TRBV4-3	NA	NA	CASSLFLGVAYEQYF	TGCGCCAGCAGCCTCTTCCTGGGAGTCGCCTACGAGCAGTACTTC
TRBJ2-1	TRBV6-5	NA	TRBD2	CASSYSILAGGEQFF	TGTGCCAGCAGTTACTCGATCCTAGCGGGAGGTGAGCAGTTCTTC
TRBJ2-5	TRBV7-9	NA	TRBD1	CASSRTGLQETQYF	TGTGCCAGCAGCAGGACAGGTCTCCAAGAGACCCAGTACTTC
TRBJ2-1	TRBV29-1	many	NA	CSVELVRLPGWFF	TGCAGCGTTGAGTTAGTTAGGCTACCCGGGTGGTTCTTC
TRBJ2-3	TRBV7-7	NA	TRBD2	CASSLGSGGPETQYF	TGTGCTAGCAGCTTAGGTAGCGGGGGCCCAGAGACGCAGTATTTT
TRBJ2-1	TRBV12-3/TRBV12-4	few	TRBD2	CASGPGLAKSGEQFF	TGTGCCAGCGGTCCGGGACTAGCGAAGTCAGGGGAGCAGTTCTTC
TRBJ2-1	TRBV12-3/TRBV12-4	many	TRBD2	CASRILAGGGDEQFF	TGTGCCAGCAGGATCCTAGCGGGAGGTGGTGATGAGCAGTTCTTC
TRBJ2-3	TRBV29-1	many	NA	CSVEGSQPTDTQYF	TGCAGCGTTGAGGGCAGTCAGCCCACAGATACGCAGTATTTT
TRBJ1-2	TRBV4-3	few	NA	CASSRTAAHNYGYTF	TGCGCCAGCAGCCGTACGGCCGCTCATAACTATGGCTACACCTTC
TRBJ2-3	TRBV10-3	few	TRBD1	CAISPGGLTDTQYF	TGTGCCATCAGTCCAGGGGGCCTCACAGATACGCAGTATTTT
TRBJ2-1	TRBV29-1	NA	NA	CSVGDPTSFGLVEQFF	TGCAGCGTTGGAGACCCTACTAGTTTCGGTCTCGTTGAGCAGTTCTTC
TRBJ2-5	TRBV20-1	few	NA	CSASGNKETQYF	TGCAGTGCGAGTGGAAATAAAGAGACCCAGTACTTC
TRBJ2-3	TRBV24-1	few	TRBD2	CATSDLGLGGGATDTQYF	TGTGCCACCAGTGATTTGGGTCTTGGCGGGGGGGCCACCGATACGCAGTATTTT
TRBJ1-6	TRBV2	NA	TRBD1	CASSEAQGDGNSPLHF	TGTGCCAGCAGTGAAGCGCAGGGGGACGGTAATTCACCCCTCCACTTT
TRBJ2-2	TRBV3-1	NA	NA	CASSQEGGAGELFF	TGTGCCAGCAGCCAAGAGGGGGGAGCCGGGGAGCTGTTTTTT
TRBJ2-5	TRBV20-1	NA	TRBD2	CSARLAGVGETQYF	TGCAGTGCTCGACTAGCGGGAGTAGGAGAGACCCAGTACTTC
TRBJ2-1	TRBV20-1	NA	NA	CSASRPGLAFSSYNEQFF	TGCAGTGCTTCCCGCCCTGGGCTAGCGTTCAGCTCCTACAATGAGCAGTTCTTC
TRBJ1-1	TRBV5-6	NA	TRBD1	CASSYTQGRTTEAFF	TGTGCCAGCAGCTACACACAGGGGAGGACCACTGAAGCTTTCTTT
TRBJ2-5	TRBV20-1	NA	TRBD2	CSARSLDGEGETQYF	TGCAGTGCTAGGTCCCTGGACGGGGAGGGAGAGACCCAGTACTTC